The T cell receptor beta chain under discussion was sequenced for a study of early T cells in non-severe SARS-CoV-2 infection. Per germline, CDR1 SGHDN and CDR2 FVKESK. CDR3 length: 14 amino acids. The V and J ends lost 2 bases and 0 bases respectively, with 4 bases between them. TCRdb reanalysed the 5' RACE reads using MiXCR and keeps one entry per CDR3 protein. Here the sample spans approximately 65,000 distinct CDR3 sequences, approximately 15% being singletons. Many counts were recorded for this clonotype. The chain joins TRBV14 to TRBJ2-2; D is unresolved. Sequenced: whole blood. The TCR was taken from an adult who was a healthcare worker with PCR-confirmed SARS-CoV-2 infection or an uninfected control (not recorded which). CDR3 in DNA: TGTGCCAGCAGCCAACAACCGAACACCGGGGAGCTGTTTTTT. This sequence encodes CASSQQPNTGELFF.